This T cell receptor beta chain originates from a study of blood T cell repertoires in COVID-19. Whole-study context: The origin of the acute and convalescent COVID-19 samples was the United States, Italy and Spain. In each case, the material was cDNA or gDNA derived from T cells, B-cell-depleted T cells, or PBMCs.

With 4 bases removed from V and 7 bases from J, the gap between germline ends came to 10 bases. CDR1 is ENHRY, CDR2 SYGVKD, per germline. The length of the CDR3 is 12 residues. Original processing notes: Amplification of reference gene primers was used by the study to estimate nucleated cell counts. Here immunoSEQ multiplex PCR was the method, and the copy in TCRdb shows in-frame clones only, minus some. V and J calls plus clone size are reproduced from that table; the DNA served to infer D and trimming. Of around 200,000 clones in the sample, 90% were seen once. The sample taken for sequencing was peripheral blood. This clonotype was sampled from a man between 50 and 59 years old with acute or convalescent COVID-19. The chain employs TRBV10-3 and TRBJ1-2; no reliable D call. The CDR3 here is CAISAAGFGYTF. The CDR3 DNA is TGTGCCATCAGTGCGGCAGGTTTTGGCTACACCTTC.